This is a list of T cell receptor beta chains from one sample in a study of blood T cell repertoires in COVID-19. Clones were read by immunoSEQ multiplex PCR, and TCRdb kept only the in-frame ones, dropping some. The sample includes about 190,000 clones, under 90% of them seen just once. The source material was peripheral blood. Every receptor here comes from a human donor in a cohort sampled during active COVID-19. Both conserved end residues are part of each CDR3. The order of the fields is clone size, V gene, D gene, J gene, CDR3 protein, CDR3 DNA. A D gene is named only where the DNA matches it firmly. Size is omitted from some rows. Given values are once, few, many or a class for expanded clones.

clone_size: -; v_call: TRBV29-1; d_call: -; j_call: TRBJ2-5; cdr3_aa: CSVEEVGSGAQYF; cdr3_nt: TGCAGCGTGGAGGAGGTGGGCTCCGGGGCCCAGTACTTC
clone_size: -; v_call: TRBV5-1; d_call: -; j_call: TRBJ2-7; cdr3_aa: CASSLAPGEIYEQYF; cdr3_nt: TGCGCCAGCAGCTTGGCGCCGGGAGAGATCTACGAGCAGTACTTC
clone_size: -; v_call: TRBV6-1; d_call: -; j_call: TRBJ1-5; cdr3_aa: CASSERTPKKNQPQHF; cdr3_nt: TGTGCCAGCAGTGAAAGGACTCCTAAGAAGAATCAGCCCCAGCATTTT
clone_size: -; v_call: TRBV5-1; d_call: TRBD1; j_call: TRBJ2-5; cdr3_aa: CASSWNTGDQETQYF; cdr3_nt: TGCGCCAGCAGCTGGAACACAGGGGACCAAGAGACCCAGTACTTC
clone_size: -; v_call: TRBV4-2; d_call: TRBD2; j_call: TRBJ2-5; cdr3_aa: CASSQVLSGGGTQYF; cdr3_nt: TGTGCCAGCAGCCAAGTACTTAGCGGGGGGGGGACCCAGTACTTC
clone_size: -; v_call: TRBV7-3; d_call: -; j_call: TRBJ1-3; cdr3_aa: CASSLGPPGSGNTIYF; cdr3_nt: TGTGCCAGCAGCTTAGGGCCTCCTGGATCTGGAAACACCATATATTTT
clone_size: -; v_call: TRBV2; d_call: -; j_call: TRBJ1-6; cdr3_aa: CASRMTGSTNSPLHF; cdr3_nt: TGTGCCAGCAGGATGACAGGATCGACTAATTCACCCCTCCACTTT
clone_size: -; v_call: TRBV19; d_call: -; j_call: TRBJ1-1; cdr3_aa: CASSATPGQANTEAFF; cdr3_nt: TGTGCCAGTAGTGCCACCCCGGGACAAGCGAACACTGAAGCTTTCTTT
clone_size: -; v_call: TRBV9; d_call: TRBD1; j_call: TRBJ2-3; cdr3_aa: CASSRGTGLDTDTQYF; cdr3_nt: TGTGCCAGCAGCAGAGGGACAGGGCTTGATACGGATACGCAGTATTTT
clone_size: -; v_call: TRBV29-1; d_call: -; j_call: TRBJ2-7; cdr3_aa: CSVGKTVNSYEQYF; cdr3_nt: TGCAGCGTGGGGAAGACAGTAAACTCCTACGAGCAGTACTTC
clone_size: -; v_call: TRBV6-5; d_call: -; j_call: TRBJ1-1; cdr3_aa: CASATRAGTEAFF; cdr3_nt: TGTGCCAGTGCCACCCGGGCGGGAACTGAAGCTTTCTTT
clone_size: -; v_call: TRBV7-9; d_call: -; j_call: TRBJ1-1; cdr3_aa: CASSQPSTGWAEAFF; cdr3_nt: TGTGCCAGCAGCCAACCGAGTACAGGGTGGGCTGAAGCTTTCTTT
clone_size: -; v_call: TRBV2; d_call: TRBD1; j_call: TRBJ2-3; cdr3_aa: CASSGDRATDTQYF; cdr3_nt: TGTGCCAGCAGTGGGGACAGGGCCACAGATACGCAGTATTTT
clone_size: -; v_call: TRBV5-1; d_call: -; j_call: TRBJ2-5; cdr3_aa: CASSLATSTYQETQYF; cdr3_nt: TGCGCCAGCAGCTTGGCTACTAGCACGTACCAAGAGACCCAGTACTTC
clone_size: -; v_call: TRBV3-1/TRBV3-2; d_call: TRBD1; j_call: TRBJ1-1; cdr3_aa: CASSQGTGGMNTEAFF; cdr3_nt: TGTGCCAGCAGCCAAGGGACAGGGGGCATGAACACTGAAGCTTTCTTT
clone_size: -; v_call: TRBV6-5; d_call: -; j_call: TRBJ1-5; cdr3_aa: CASSYSGGSNQPQHF; cdr3_nt: TGTGCCAGCAGTTACTCGGGAGGGAGCAATCAGCCCCAGCATTTT
clone_size: -; v_call: TRBV4-2; d_call: -; j_call: TRBJ1-5; cdr3_aa: CASSQDWSQPQHF; cdr3_nt: TGTGCCAGCAGCCAAGATTGGAGTCAGCCCCAGCATTTT
clone_size: few; v_call: TRBV2; d_call: TRBD2; j_call: TRBJ2-1; cdr3_aa: CASSEARLAGASGQFF; cdr3_nt: TGTGCCAGCAGTGAAGCGCGGCTAGCGGGAGCCAGCGGGCAGTTCTTC
clone_size: -; v_call: TRBV29-1; d_call: -; j_call: TRBJ1-2; cdr3_aa: CSVPGRSDYGYTF; cdr3_nt: TGCAGCGTCCCCGGCAGGTCCGACTATGGCTACACCTTC
clone_size: -; v_call: TRBV29-1; d_call: TRBD1; j_call: TRBJ2-1; cdr3_aa: CSVALSGQERNEQFF; cdr3_nt: TGCAGCGTTGCCCTGTCGGGACAGGAGAGGAATGAGCAGTTCTTC
clone_size: -; v_call: TRBV7-2; d_call: -; j_call: TRBJ2-3; cdr3_aa: CASSFADTQYF; cdr3_nt: TGTGCCAGCAGCTTCGCAGATACGCAGTATTTT
clone_size: few; v_call: TRBV5-1; d_call: -; j_call: TRBJ1-2; cdr3_aa: CASSLGVQAYYGYTF; cdr3_nt: TGCGCCAGCAGCTTAGGGGTACAGGCATACTATGGCTACACCTTC
clone_size: -; v_call: TRBV6-1; d_call: -; j_call: TRBJ2-5; cdr3_aa: CASSEKRFYQETQYF; cdr3_nt: TGTGCCAGCAGTGAAAAGAGATTCTACCAAGAGACCCAGTACTTC
clone_size: -; v_call: TRBV5-8; d_call: TRBD1; j_call: TRBJ2-2; cdr3_aa: CASRTQGNDGELFF; cdr3_nt: TGTGCCAGCAGGACACAGGGGAACGACGGGGAGCTGTTTTTT
clone_size: once; v_call: TRBV19; d_call: TRBD1; j_call: TRBJ2-2; cdr3_aa: CASNRGLNTGELFF; cdr3_nt: TGTGCCAGTAACAGGGGGCTTAACACCGGGGAGCTGTTTTTT
clone_size: -; v_call: TRBV28; d_call: -; j_call: TRBJ2-7; cdr3_aa: CASRTYRAGYEQYF; cdr3_nt: TGTGCCAGCAGAACCTACAGGGCGGGCTACGAGCAGTACTTC
clone_size: -; v_call: TRBV15; d_call: TRBD1; j_call: TRBJ1-4; cdr3_aa: CATSRSGQYNEKLFF; cdr3_nt: TGTGCCACCAGCAGATCGGGACAGTATAATGAAAAACTGTTTTTT
clone_size: -; v_call: TRBV10-3; d_call: TRBD1; j_call: TRBJ1-1; cdr3_aa: CAISESGQGITEAFF; cdr3_nt: TGTGCCATCAGTGAGTCGGGACAGGGAATCACTGAAGCTTTCTTT
clone_size: -; v_call: TRBV5-1; d_call: -; j_call: TRBJ1-4; cdr3_aa: CASSLPETGGNEKLFF; cdr3_nt: TGCGCCAGCAGCTTGCCCGAAACGGGGGGGAATGAAAAACTGTTTTTT
clone_size: -; v_call: TRBV3-1/TRBV3-2; d_call: -; j_call: TRBJ2-4; cdr3_aa: CASSQERLAKNIQYF; cdr3_nt: TGTGCCAGCAGCCAAGAGCGGCTAGCCAAAAACATTCAGTACTTC
clone_size: -; v_call: TRBV19; d_call: -; j_call: TRBJ1-1; cdr3_aa: CASKDRAMNTEAFF; cdr3_nt: TGTGCCAGTAAGGACAGAGCCATGAACACTGAAGCTTTCTTT
clone_size: -; v_call: TRBV5-6; d_call: TRBD2; j_call: TRBJ2-5; cdr3_aa: CASSLTTLGGETQYF; cdr3_nt: TGTGCCAGCAGCTTGACTACACTGGGAGGGGAGACCCAGTACTTC
clone_size: -; v_call: TRBV19; d_call: TRBD1; j_call: TRBJ1-2; cdr3_aa: CASTSTGDYGYTF; cdr3_nt: TGTGCCAGTACTTCGACAGGGGACTATGGCTACACCTTC
clone_size: -; v_call: TRBV2; d_call: -; j_call: TRBJ1-1; cdr3_aa: CASSVQGGNTEAFF; cdr3_nt: TGTGCCAGCAGCGTCCAGGGCGGTAACACTGAAGCTTTCTTT
clone_size: -; v_call: TRBV7-2; d_call: TRBD2; j_call: TRBJ2-1; cdr3_aa: CASSRLAGAFNEQFF; cdr3_nt: TGTGCCAGCAGTCGACTAGCGGGAGCCTTTAATGAGCAGTTCTTC
clone_size: once; v_call: TRBV2; d_call: -; j_call: TRBJ2-1; cdr3_aa: CASSRGNDNEQFF; cdr3_nt: TGTGCCAGCAGTCGGGGTAATGACAATGAGCAGTTCTTC
clone_size: -; v_call: TRBV5-1; d_call: -; j_call: TRBJ1-4; cdr3_aa: CASSFIPTGSEKLFF; cdr3_nt: TGCGCCAGCAGCTTTATCCCTACAGGGAGCGAAAAACTGTTTTTT
clone_size: -; v_call: TRBV19; d_call: -; j_call: TRBJ2-6; cdr3_aa: CASSMSPGRRKGANVLTF; cdr3_nt: TGTGCCAGTAGTATGAGCCCAGGTCGAAGAAAAGGGGCCAACGTCCTGACTTTC
clone_size: once; v_call: TRBV4-1; d_call: -; j_call: TRBJ1-1; cdr3_aa: CASSQGTVGEAFF; cdr3_nt: TGCGCCAGCAGCCAAGGGACAGTGGGTGAAGCTTTCTTT
clone_size: -; v_call: TRBV10-3; d_call: -; j_call: TRBJ1-5; cdr3_aa: CAISAGEGINQPQHF; cdr3_nt: TGTGCCATCAGTGCTGGGGAGGGCATAAATCAGCCCCAGCATTTT
clone_size: -; v_call: TRBV12-3/TRBV12-4; d_call: TRBD1; j_call: TRBJ1-5; cdr3_aa: CASSTRGSQPQHF; cdr3_nt: TGTGCCAGCAGTACCAGGGGGAGTCAGCCCCAGCATTTT
clone_size: few; v_call: TRBV19; d_call: TRBD1; j_call: TRBJ1-1; cdr3_aa: CASSRQGVNTEAFF; cdr3_nt: TGTGCCAGTAGTAGACAGGGGGTGAACACTGAAGCTTTCTTT
clone_size: once; v_call: TRBV5-1; d_call: -; j_call: TRBJ2-5; cdr3_aa: CASRSSGETQYF; cdr3_nt: TGCGCCAGCCGGAGTAGCGGCGAGACCCAGTACTTC
clone_size: -; v_call: TRBV19; d_call: -; j_call: TRBJ2-5; cdr3_aa: CASSRTERGETQYF; cdr3_nt: TGTGCCAGTAGTAGGACCGAGAGGGGGGAGACCCAGTACTTC
clone_size: -; v_call: TRBV19; d_call: -; j_call: TRBJ1-5; cdr3_aa: CASSIGQRYSNQPQHF; cdr3_nt: TGTGCCAGTAGTATTGGACAAAGATATAGCAATCAGCCCCAGCATTTT
clone_size: -; v_call: TRBV6-6; d_call: TRBD1; j_call: TRBJ2-1; cdr3_aa: CASSHVWGQGGTEQFF; cdr3_nt: TGTGCCAGCAGTCACGTGTGGGGACAGGGGGGCACTGAGCAGTTCTTC
clone_size: -; v_call: TRBV9; d_call: -; j_call: TRBJ1-1; cdr3_aa: CASGRQASEAFF; cdr3_nt: TGTGCCAGCGGAAGACAGGCTTCTGAAGCTTTCTTT
clone_size: -; v_call: TRBV10-2; d_call: -; j_call: TRBJ2-2; cdr3_aa: CASRQGASGELFF; cdr3_nt: TGCGCCAGCAGACAGGGTGCGTCCGGGGAGCTGTTTTTT
clone_size: few; v_call: TRBV20-1; d_call: -; j_call: TRBJ1-2; cdr3_aa: CSARQGYGYTF; cdr3_nt: TGCAGTGCTAGACAGGGCTATGGCTACACCTTC
clone_size: -; v_call: TRBV3-1/TRBV3-2; d_call: -; j_call: TRBJ2-6; cdr3_aa: CASSHGGSGGANVLTF; cdr3_nt: TGTGCCAGCAGCCATGGCGGCTCTGGTGGGGCCAACGTCCTGACTTTC
clone_size: -; v_call: TRBV19; d_call: -; j_call: TRBJ2-3; cdr3_aa: CASSIRTASTDTQYF; cdr3_nt: TGTGCCAGTAGTATTCGGACTGCTAGCACAGATACGCAGTATTTT
clone_size: -; v_call: TRBV2; d_call: TRBD1; j_call: TRBJ2-1; cdr3_aa: CASSEMGQAGNEQFF; cdr3_nt: TGTGCCAGCAGTGAAATGGGACAGGCAGGCAATGAGCAGTTCTTC